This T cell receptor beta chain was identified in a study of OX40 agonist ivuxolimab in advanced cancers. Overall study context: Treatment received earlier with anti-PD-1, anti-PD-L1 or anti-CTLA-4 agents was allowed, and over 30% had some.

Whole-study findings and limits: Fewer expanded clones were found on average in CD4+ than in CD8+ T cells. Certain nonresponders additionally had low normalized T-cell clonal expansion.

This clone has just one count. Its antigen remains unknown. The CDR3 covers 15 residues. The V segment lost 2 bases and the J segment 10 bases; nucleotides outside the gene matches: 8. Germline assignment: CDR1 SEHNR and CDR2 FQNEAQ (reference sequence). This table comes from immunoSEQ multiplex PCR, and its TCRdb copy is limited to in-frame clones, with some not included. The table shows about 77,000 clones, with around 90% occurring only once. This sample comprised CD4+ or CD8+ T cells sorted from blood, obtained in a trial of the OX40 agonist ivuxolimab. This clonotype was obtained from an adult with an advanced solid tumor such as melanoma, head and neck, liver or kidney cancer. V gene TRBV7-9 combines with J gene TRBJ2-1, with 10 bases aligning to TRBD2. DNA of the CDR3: TGTGCCAGCAGCTTAACGTTAGCGGGGGGACAGGAGCAGTTCTTC. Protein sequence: CASSLTLAGGQEQFF.